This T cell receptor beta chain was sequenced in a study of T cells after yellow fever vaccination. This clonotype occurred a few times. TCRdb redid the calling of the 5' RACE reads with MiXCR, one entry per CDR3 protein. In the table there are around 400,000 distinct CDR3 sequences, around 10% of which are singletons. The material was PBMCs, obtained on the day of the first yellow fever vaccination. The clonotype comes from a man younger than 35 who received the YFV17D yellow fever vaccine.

CDR3 sequence reads: CATSRDRGDSNQPQHF. The DNA of the CDR3 is TGTGCCACCAGCCGGGACAGGGGTGATAGCAATCAGCCCCAGCATTTT. V usage is TRBV15 and J usage is TRBJ1-5; TRBD1 agrees at 10 bases. Germline trimming cut 5 bases from V and 0 bases from J; bases unmatched to any gene: 4. CDR3 size: 16 residues. The V gene's germline CDR1 is LNHNV and CDR2 YYDKDF (reference sequence).